This is a list of T cell receptor beta chains from one sample in a study of blood T cell repertoires in COVID-19. TCRdb's table, derived via immunoSEQ multiplex PCR, lists solely in-frame clones and lacks some. The table shows about 150,000 clones, with 80% to 90% occurring only once. The sequenced sample consisted of peripheral blood. Receptors were obtained from a man between 60 and 75 years old with active or convalescent COVID-19. CDR3s include the opening cysteine and the closing phenylalanine or tryptophan. The D gene is left open where the match is weak. Clone size is given for some rows only: seen once, a few or many times, or a class if the clone is expanded.

clone_size	j_call	v_call	d_call	cdr3_nt	cdr3_aa
-	TRBJ2-7	TRBV2	TRBD1	TGTGCCAGCAGTAAACAGGGGGAACAAACCTACGAGCAGTACTTC	CASSKQGEQTYEQYF
-	TRBJ2-5	TRBV18	-	TGTGCCAGCTCACCAGGCGGGCTCGAGACCCAGTACTTC	CASSPGGLETQYF
-	TRBJ2-2	TRBV7-9	TRBD2	TGTGCCAGCAGCGACGCCCTACTAGCGGGAGGGACCGGGGAGCTGTTTTTT	CASSDALLAGGTGELFF
-	TRBJ2-3	TRBV27	TRBD2	TGTGCCAGCAGTCCTGGGACTAGCGGGGCAGATACGCAGTATTTT	CASSPGTSGADTQYF
-	TRBJ1-5	TRBV28	-	TGTGCCAGCATAGTCGGGGAAAGCAATCAGCCCCAGCATTTT	CASIVGESNQPQHF
-	TRBJ1-1	TRBV19	-	TGTGCCAGTAAGGACAGCATTCACACTGAAGCTTTCTTT	CASKDSIHTEAFF
-	TRBJ1-5	TRBV2	-	TGTGCCAGCAGAGGCGGGGGTAGCAATCAGCCCCAGCATTTT	CASRGGGSNQPQHF
-	TRBJ2-3	TRBV27	-	TGTGCCAGCAGTCCAACCCCGGCGGGGAGCACAGATACGCAGTATTTT	CASSPTPAGSTDTQYF
-	TRBJ2-7	TRBV11-2	-	TGTGCCAGCAGCCGTACGGTGACAGGAGGATCCCTCGAGCAGTACTTC	CASSRTVTGGSLEQYF
-	TRBJ1-1	TRBV24-1	-	TGTGCCACCAGATATTTCAGGGAGGAGAACACTGAAGCTTTCTTT	CATRYFREENTEAFF
-	TRBJ1-5	TRBV19	TRBD1	TGTGCCAGTAGTACTGGACAGGAACAGTATAGCAATCAGCCCCAGCATTTT	CASSTGQEQYSNQPQHF
-	TRBJ2-1	TRBV27	TRBD1	TGTGCCAGCAGTTTATCCTCAGGGGGCTTTTTCTATGAGCAGTTCTTC	CASSLSSGGFFYEQFF
once	TRBJ2-7	TRBV21-1	-	TGTGCCAGCAGCAAAGCACCGGGACAGGGGCACGAGCAGTACTTC	CASSKAPGQGHEQYF
-	TRBJ1-3	TRBV6-1	-	TGTGCCAGCATCACTACCAACACCATATATTTT	CASITTNTIYF
-	TRBJ2-2	TRBV24-1	TRBD1	TGTGCCACCAGTGATCTCCCGGGACAGGGGCACACCGGGGAGCTGTTTTTT	CATSDLPGQGHTGELFF
-	TRBJ2-5	TRBV12-3/TRBV12-4	-	TGTGCCAGCAGTTCCGGGACTTTAGAGACCCAGTACTTC	CASSSGTLETQYF
-	TRBJ2-1	TRBV9	TRBD2	TGTGCCAGCAGCGTTAGCGGGTTCTCCTACAATGAGCAGTTCTTC	CASSVSGFSYNEQFF
-	TRBJ1-2	TRBV29-1	TRBD1	TGCAGCGTTGAAGGGGGACAGGGGCGTCTAGGCTACACCTTC	CSVEGGQGRLGYTF
-	TRBJ1-6	TRBV6-1	TRBD1	TGTGCCAGCAGTGCCCTCCCGACAGGGAGTAATTCACCCCTCCACTTT	CASSALPTGSNSPLHF